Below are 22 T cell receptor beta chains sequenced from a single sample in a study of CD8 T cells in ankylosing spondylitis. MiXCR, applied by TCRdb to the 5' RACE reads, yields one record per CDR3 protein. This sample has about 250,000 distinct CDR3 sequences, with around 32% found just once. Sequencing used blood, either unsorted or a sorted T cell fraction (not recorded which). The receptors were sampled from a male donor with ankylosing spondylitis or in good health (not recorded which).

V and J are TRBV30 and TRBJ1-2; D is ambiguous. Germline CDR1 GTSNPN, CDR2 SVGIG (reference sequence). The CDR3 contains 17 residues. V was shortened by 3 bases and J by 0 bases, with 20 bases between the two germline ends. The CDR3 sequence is CAWRSPSRHLTNYGYTF. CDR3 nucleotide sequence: TGTGCCTGGAGGTCTCCTAGCAGACACCTGACTAACTATGGCTACACCTTC.

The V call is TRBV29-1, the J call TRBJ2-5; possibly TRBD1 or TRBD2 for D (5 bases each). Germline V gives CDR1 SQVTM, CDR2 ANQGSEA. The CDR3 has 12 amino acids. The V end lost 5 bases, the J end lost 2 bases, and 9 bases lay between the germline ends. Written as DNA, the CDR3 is TGCAGCGTTCTGAGGGGTCAAGAGACCCAGTACTTC. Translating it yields CSVLRGQETQYF.

The CDR3 region is CAIRRDRGDEQFF. In nucleotides, the CDR3 is TGTGCCATCAGGCGGGACAGGGGCGATGAGCAGTTCTTC. The V and J genes are TRBV10-3 and TRBJ2-1, with 10 bases aligning to TRBD1. Germline lookup yields CDR1 ENHRY and CDR2 SYGVKD. The V and J ends lost 6 bases and 8 bases, in that order; junction bases with no gene match: 4. The CDR3 covers 13 residues.

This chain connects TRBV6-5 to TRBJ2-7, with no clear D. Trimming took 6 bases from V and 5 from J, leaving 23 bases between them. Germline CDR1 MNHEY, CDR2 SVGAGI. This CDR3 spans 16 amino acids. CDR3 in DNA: TGTGCCAGCAGCACTCGAGGTATTGTCTCCGATAACGAGCAGTACTTC. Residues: CASSTRGIVSDNEQYF.

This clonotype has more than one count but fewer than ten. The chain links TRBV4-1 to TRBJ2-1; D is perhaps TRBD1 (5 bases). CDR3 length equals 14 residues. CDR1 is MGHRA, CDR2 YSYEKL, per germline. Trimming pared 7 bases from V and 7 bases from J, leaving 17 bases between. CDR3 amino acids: CASKALLKGNEQFF. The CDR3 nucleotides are TGCGCCAGCAAAGCCCTCCTCAAGGGGAATGAGCAGTTCTTC.

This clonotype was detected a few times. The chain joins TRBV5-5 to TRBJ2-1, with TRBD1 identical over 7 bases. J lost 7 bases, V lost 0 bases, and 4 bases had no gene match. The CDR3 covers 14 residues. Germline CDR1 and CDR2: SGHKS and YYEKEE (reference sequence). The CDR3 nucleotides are TGTGCCAGCAGCTTGGGGGCAGGGGGAAATGAGCAGTTCTTC. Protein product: CASSLGAGGNEQFF. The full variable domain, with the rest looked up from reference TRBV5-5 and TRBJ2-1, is DAGVTQSPTHLIKTRGQQVTLRCSPISGHKSVSWYQQVLGQGPQFIFQYYEKEERGRGNFPDRFSARQFPNYSSELNVNALLLGDSALYLCASSLGAGGNEQFFGPGTRLTVL.

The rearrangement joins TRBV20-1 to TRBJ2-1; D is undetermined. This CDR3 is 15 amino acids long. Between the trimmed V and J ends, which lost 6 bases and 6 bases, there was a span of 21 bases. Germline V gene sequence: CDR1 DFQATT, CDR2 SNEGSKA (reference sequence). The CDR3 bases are TGCAGTGCCCGGCAGTCGTTTGAGAAGCGCAATGAGCAGTTCTTC. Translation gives CSARQSFEKRNEQFF.

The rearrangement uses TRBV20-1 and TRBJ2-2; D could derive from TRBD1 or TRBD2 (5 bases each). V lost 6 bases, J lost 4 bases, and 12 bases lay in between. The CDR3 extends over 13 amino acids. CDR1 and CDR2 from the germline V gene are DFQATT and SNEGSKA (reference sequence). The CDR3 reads CSASRDVTGELFF. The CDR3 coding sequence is TGCAGTGCCTCTCGGGACGTCACCGGGGAGCTGTTTTTT.

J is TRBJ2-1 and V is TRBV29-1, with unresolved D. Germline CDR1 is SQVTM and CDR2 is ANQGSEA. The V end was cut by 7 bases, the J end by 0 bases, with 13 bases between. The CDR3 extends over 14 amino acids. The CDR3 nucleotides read TGCAGCGGCTTGGACCGGAGCTCCTACAATGAGCAGTTCTTC. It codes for CSGLDRSSYNEQFF.

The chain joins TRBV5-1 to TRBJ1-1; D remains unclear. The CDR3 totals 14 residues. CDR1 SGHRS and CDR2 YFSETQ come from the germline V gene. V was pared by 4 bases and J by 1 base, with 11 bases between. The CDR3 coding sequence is TGCGCCAGCAGCAGAGACGGCCAGAACACTGAAGCTTTCTTT. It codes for CASSRDGQNTEAFF.

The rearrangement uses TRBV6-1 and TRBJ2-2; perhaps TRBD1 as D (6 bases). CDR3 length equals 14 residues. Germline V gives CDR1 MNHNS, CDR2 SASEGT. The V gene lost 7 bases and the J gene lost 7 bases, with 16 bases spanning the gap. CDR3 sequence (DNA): TGTGCCAGCACCCCCCCAGGGGAGCACGGGGAGCTGTTTTTT. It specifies CASTPPGEHGELFF.

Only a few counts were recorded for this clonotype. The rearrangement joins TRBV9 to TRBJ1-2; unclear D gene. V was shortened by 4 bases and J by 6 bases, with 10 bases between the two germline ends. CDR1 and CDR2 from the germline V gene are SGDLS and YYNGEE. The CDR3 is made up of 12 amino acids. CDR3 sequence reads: CASSPTLDGYTF. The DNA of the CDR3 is TGTGCCAGCAGCCCGACTCTTGATGGCTACACCTTC.

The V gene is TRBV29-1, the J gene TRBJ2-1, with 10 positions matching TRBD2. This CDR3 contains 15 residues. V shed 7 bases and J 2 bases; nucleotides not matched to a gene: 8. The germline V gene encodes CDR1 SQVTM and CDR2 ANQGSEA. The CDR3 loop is CSARPSGGAYNEQFF. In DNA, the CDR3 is TGCAGCGCCCGACCCAGCGGGGGGGCCTACAATGAGCAGTTCTTC.

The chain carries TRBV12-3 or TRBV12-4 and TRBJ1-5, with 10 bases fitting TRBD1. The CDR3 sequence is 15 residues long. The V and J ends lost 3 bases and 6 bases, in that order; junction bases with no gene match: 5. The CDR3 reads CASSFTGTGAQPQHF. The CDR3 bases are TGTGCCAGCAGTTTTACTGGGACAGGGGCTCAGCCCCAGCATTTT.

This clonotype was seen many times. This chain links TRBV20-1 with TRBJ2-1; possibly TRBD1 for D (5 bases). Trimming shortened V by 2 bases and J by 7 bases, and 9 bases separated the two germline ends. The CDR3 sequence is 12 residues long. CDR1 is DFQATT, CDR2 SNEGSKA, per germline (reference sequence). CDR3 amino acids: CSARLGANEQFF. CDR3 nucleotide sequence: TGCAGTGCTAGATTAGGGGCTAATGAGCAGTTCTTC.

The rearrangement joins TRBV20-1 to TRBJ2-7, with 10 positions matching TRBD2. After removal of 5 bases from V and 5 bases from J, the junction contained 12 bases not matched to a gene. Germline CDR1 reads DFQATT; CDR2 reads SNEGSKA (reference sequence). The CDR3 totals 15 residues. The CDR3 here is CSASPRSGGVHEQYF. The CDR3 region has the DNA TGCAGTGCTTCCCCAAGAAGCGGGGGGGTGCACGAGCAGTACTTC.

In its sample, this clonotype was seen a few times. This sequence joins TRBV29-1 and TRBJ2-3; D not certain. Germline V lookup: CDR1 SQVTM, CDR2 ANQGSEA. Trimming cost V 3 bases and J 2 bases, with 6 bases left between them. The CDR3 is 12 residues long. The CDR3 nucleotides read TGCAGCGTTGACCAGAACACAGATACGCAGTATTTT. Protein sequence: CSVDQNTDTQYF.

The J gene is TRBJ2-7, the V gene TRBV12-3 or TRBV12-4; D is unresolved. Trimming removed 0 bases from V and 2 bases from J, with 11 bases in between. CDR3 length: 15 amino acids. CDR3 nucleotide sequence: TGTGCCAGCAGTTTAGCGGGGTCAGGACCCTACGAGCAGTACTTC. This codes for CASSLAGSGPYEQYF.

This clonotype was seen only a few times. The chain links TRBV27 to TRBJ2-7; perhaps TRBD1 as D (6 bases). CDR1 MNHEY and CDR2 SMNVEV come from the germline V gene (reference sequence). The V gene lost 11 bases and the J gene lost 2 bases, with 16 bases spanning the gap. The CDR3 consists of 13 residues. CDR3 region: CAAKQGNAYEQYF. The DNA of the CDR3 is TGTGCCGCGAAGCAGGGGAACGCCTACGAGCAGTACTTC.

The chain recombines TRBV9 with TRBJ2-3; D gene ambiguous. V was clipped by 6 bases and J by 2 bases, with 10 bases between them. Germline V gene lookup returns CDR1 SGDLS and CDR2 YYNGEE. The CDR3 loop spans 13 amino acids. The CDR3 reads CASNSAATDTQYF. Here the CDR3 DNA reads TGTGCCAGCAACAGCGCGGCCACAGATACGCAGTATTTT.

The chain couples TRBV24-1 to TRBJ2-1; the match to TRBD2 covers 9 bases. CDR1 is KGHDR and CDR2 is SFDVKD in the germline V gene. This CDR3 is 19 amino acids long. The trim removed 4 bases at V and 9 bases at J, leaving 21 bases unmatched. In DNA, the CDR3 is TGTGCCACCAGTGACACCACGACCAATGAGGGCGGGGGGGCTTTTGAGCAGTTCTTC. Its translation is CATSDTTTNEGGGAFEQFF.

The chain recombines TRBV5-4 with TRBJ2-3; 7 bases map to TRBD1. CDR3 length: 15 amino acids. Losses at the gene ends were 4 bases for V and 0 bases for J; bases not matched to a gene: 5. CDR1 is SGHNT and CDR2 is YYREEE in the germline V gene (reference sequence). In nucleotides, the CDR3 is TGTGCCAGCAGCCTACAGGGGCAGAGCACAGATACGCAGTATTTT. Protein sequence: CASSLQGQSTDTQYF.